Following are 22 T cell receptor beta chains from one sample sequenced in a study of OX40 agonist ivuxolimab in advanced cancers. The repertoire was sequenced with immunoSEQ multiplex PCR; TCRdb's copy has only in-frame clones and lacks some. The sample holds under 100,000 clones, 85% to 95% seen once. Specimen: CD4+ or CD8+ T cells sorted from blood, collected in a trial of the OX40 agonist ivuxolimab. The receptors come from an adult with an advanced solid tumor such as melanoma, head and neck, liver or kidney cancer.

This chain uses TRBV11-3 with TRBJ2-7, with D hard to call. CDR3 size: 14 residues. The germline CDR1 and CDR2 sequences are SGHNT and YENEEA. Trimming pared 4 bases from V and 1 base from J, leaving 11 bases between. The chain's CDR3 is CASSSLRTSYEQYF. The CDR3 DNA is TGTGCCAGCAGCTCCCTACGAACTTCCTACGAGCAGTACTTC.

This clone was seen a handful of times. This chain uses TRBV11-3 with TRBJ2-7; 7 bases match TRBD1. Unmatched junction bases numbered 10, after V lost 2 bases and J lost 0 bases. This CDR3 spans 17 amino acids. The germline V gene encodes CDR1 SGHNT and CDR2 YENEEA. CDR3 loop: CASSLYPPGQLSYEQYF. The CDR3 DNA sequence: TGTGCCAGCAGCTTATACCCCCCGGGACAGCTCTCCTACGAGCAGTACTTC.

V gene TRBV7-9 combines with J gene TRBJ2-1, with 8 bases that match TRBD1. CDR3 size: 16 residues. The V segment lost 0 bases and the J segment 4 bases; nucleotides outside the gene matches: 5. Germline CDR1 reads SEHNR; CDR2 reads FQNEAQ (reference sequence). The CDR3 sequence: CASSLAQGQDYNEQFF. DNA for the CDR3: TGTGCCAGCAGCTTAGCCCAGGGACAGGATTACAATGAGCAGTTCTTC.

The chain links TRBV30 to TRBJ1-6, with D perhaps TRBD1 (6 bases). The germline CDR1 and CDR2 sequences are GTSNPN and SVGIG (reference sequence). V was clipped by 6 bases and J by 6 bases, with 18 bases between them. The CDR3 loop spans 15 amino acids. CDR3 protein: CACCLDRPFNSPLHF. The CDR3 bases are TGTGCCTGTTGCTTAGACAGGCCCTTTAATTCACCCCTCCACTTT.

Only one count was recorded for this clone. The chain carries TRBV7-2 and TRBJ2-3; 7 bases map to TRBD2. Losses at the gene ends were 3 bases for V and 2 bases for J; bases not matched to a gene: 5. The CDR3 covers 15 residues. Germline CDR1 SGHTA, CDR2 FQGNSA. The chain's CDR3 is CASSLVAGVTDTQYF. The DNA for the CDR3 is TGTGCCAGCAGCTTGGTTGCGGGGGTCACAGATACGCAGTATTTT.

The chain employs TRBV7-3 and TRBJ2-2; 7 bases line up with TRBD2. CDR3 length equals 13 residues. Germline V gene lookup returns CDR1 SGHTA and CDR2 FQGTGA. The V and J ends lost 11 bases and 0 bases, in that order; junction bases with no gene match: 3. CDR3 sequence (DNA): TGTGCCTCAGCGGGGCCGAACACCGGGGAGCTGTTTTTT. This gives the protein CASAGPNTGELFF.

CDR3 nucleotides: TGTGCCAGCCGACAGGGCCAAGCTTTCTTT. Its translation: CASRQGQAFF. The chain links TRBV28 to TRBJ1-1; 7 bases line up with TRBD1. V was pared by 8 bases and J by 9 bases, with 3 bases of the junction left unmatched. This CDR3 comprises 10 residues. Germline V gene data show CDR1 as MDHEN and CDR2 as SYDVKM.

This chain uses TRBV5-1 with TRBJ2-5; D tentatively reads TRBD1 or TRBD2 (5 bases each). CDR3 length: 14 residues. The V end was cut by 0 bases, the J end by 5 bases, with 11 bases between. CDR1 SGHRS and CDR2 YFSETQ come from the germline V gene. The DNA for the CDR3 is TGCGCCAGCAGCTTGGGCTGGGGGACGGAGACCCAGTACTTC. It encodes CASSLGWGTETQYF.

This chain links TRBV11-2 with TRBJ2-7; D assignment may be TRBD1 or TRBD2 (5 bases each). Trimming removed 6 bases at V and 0 bases at J, with 12 bases between. From germline, CDR1 is SGHAT and CDR2 FQNNGV. CDR3 size: 14 residues. For the CDR3, the DNA is TGTGCCAGCAGTCGAGGGACGAGCTCCTACGAGCAGTACTTC. This sequence encodes CASSRGTSSYEQYF.

The chain recombines TRBV9 with TRBJ1-1; no reliable D call. Per the germline V gene, CDR1 is SGDLS and CDR2 is YYNGEE. This CDR3 region has 14 residues. Trimming cost V 3 bases and J 5 bases, with 14 bases left between them. The DNA for the CDR3 is TGTGCCAGCAGCGCTAACCTGGGTGGGACTGAAGCTTTCTTT. Encoded protein: CASSANLGGTEAFF.

The J gene is TRBJ2-7, the V gene TRBV10-3; 8 bases align to TRBD1. V lost 4 bases to trimming and J lost 0 bases; unmatched junction nucleotides: 5. Germline V gene data show CDR1 as ENHRY and CDR2 as SYGVKD. The CDR3 has 15 residues. The CDR3 spells CAISGDRPSSYEQYF. DNA for the CDR3: TGTGCCATCAGTGGGGACAGGCCTAGCTCCTACGAGCAGTACTTC.

This clone was picked up one time. This rearrangement joins TRBV19 to TRBJ1-1, with unresolved D. Trimming pared 6 bases from V and 5 bases from J, leaving 10 bases between. This CDR3 spans 12 amino acids. Germline-derived CDR1 and CDR2 are LNHDA and SQIVND (reference sequence). The CDR3 DNA is TGTGCCAGTAGGAAGGTAGGAACTGAAGCTTTCTTT. It yields the protein CASRKVGTEAFF.

CDR3: CASSWEAGYYGYTF. The CDR3 nucleotides read TGCGCCAGCAGCTGGGAAGCTGGTTACTATGGCTACACCTTC. The chain combines TRBV5-1 with TRBJ1-2; the D is unclear. This CDR3 region has 14 residues. The V gene lost 3 bases and the J gene lost 3 bases, with 12 bases spanning the gap. The germline V gene encodes CDR1 SGHRS and CDR2 YFSETQ.

This CDR3 reads CASPNPVEGGETQYF. The CDR3 DNA reads TGTGCCAGCCCCAACCCGGTCGAAGGTGGAGAGACCCAGTACTTC. This rearrangement joins TRBV11-2 to TRBJ2-5; unclear D gene. The V gene lost 8 bases and the J gene lost 4 bases, with 20 bases spanning the gap. Germline lookup yields CDR1 SGHAT and CDR2 FQNNGV. The CDR3 extends over 15 amino acids.

The CDR3 DNA sequence: TGCAGCGTTGAAGGCCGTCTGGGGCGGGGGGCCTACAATGAGCAGTTCTTC. This codes for CSVEGRLGRGAYNEQFF. The J gene is TRBJ2-1, the V gene TRBV29-1, with TRBD2 matching 8 bases. Trimming cost V 1 base and J 2 bases; bases outside gene matches: 10. Germline loops: CDR1 SQVTM, CDR2 ANQGSEA. The CDR3 extends over 17 amino acids.

V and J are TRBV6-6 and TRBJ2-2; a possible D gene is TRBD2 (5 bases). V lost 11 bases and J lost 4, with 11 bases in between. Germline CDR1 reads MNHNY; CDR2 reads SVGAGI (reference sequence). CDR3 length: 12 residues. The CDR3 reads CAVGITTGELFF. As DNA, the CDR3 is TGTGCCGTCGGGATTACCACCGGGGAGCTGTTTTTT.

The V and J genes are TRBV27 and TRBJ2-7; D gene uncertain. This CDR3 is built from 14 residues. V dropped 4 bases and J dropped 7 bases, with 17 bases sitting between them. Germline lookup yields CDR1 MNHEY and CDR2 SMNVEV (reference sequence). The CDR3 nucleotides are TGTGCCAGCAGTTCAATCGGAACCCTAGAGGAGCAGTACTTC. Residues: CASSSIGTLEEQYF.

This rearrangement joins TRBV9 to TRBJ2-5; TRBD1 aligns across 12 bases. V dropped 4 bases and J dropped 4; count of bases not matched to a gene: 23. CDR1 is SGDLS and CDR2 is YYNGEE in the germline V gene. The CDR3 runs to 21 residues. The CDR3 sequence: CASSSTFGDRGLGDSSETQYF. In DNA, the CDR3 is TGTGCCAGCAGCTCTACTTTCGGGGACAGGGGGCTTGGGGACTCATCAGAGACCCAGTACTTC.

The chain couples TRBV18 to TRBJ1-1, with TRBD1 identical over 8 bases. CDR3 length: 14 residues. Germline V CDR1 and CDR2: KGHSH, LQKENI. J lost 4 bases, V lost 2 bases, and 3 bases had no gene match. The CDR3 DNA follows: TGTGCCAGCTCACCAACGACAGGGGTCACTGAAGCTTTCTTT. It is translated as CASSPTTGVTEAFF.

The chain couples TRBV19 to TRBJ1-2, with D perhaps TRBD1 (5 bases). This CDR3 has 12 amino acids. Trimming pared 9 bases from V and 4 bases from J, leaving 12 bases between. Per the germline V gene, CDR1 is LNHDA and CDR2 is SQIVND (reference sequence). CDR3 nucleotides: TGTGCCAGCACGACAGAGGGCTATGGCTACACCTTC. It codes for CASTTEGYGYTF.

This chain connects TRBV19 to TRBJ2-7; TRBD1 aligns across 9 bases. This CDR3 spans 12 amino acids. CDR1 LNHDA and CDR2 SQIVND come from the germline V gene (reference sequence). V was clipped by 9 bases and J by 5 bases; unmatched bases: 5. The CDR3 DNA reads TGTGCCAGCTCGGGACAGGGTGACGAGCAGTACTTC. Translating it yields CASSGQGDEQYF.

The rearrangement links TRBV5-4 to TRBJ2-7, with D perhaps matching TRBD1 (6 bases). V lost 3 bases to trimming and J lost 3 bases, with 13 bases between them. Germline CDR1 is SGHNT and CDR2 is YYREEE (reference sequence). This CDR3 region has 14 residues. The CDR3 bases are TGTGCCAGCAGCTCCTATGGGGGCAACTACGAGCAGTACTTC. This translates into CASSSYGGNYEQYF.